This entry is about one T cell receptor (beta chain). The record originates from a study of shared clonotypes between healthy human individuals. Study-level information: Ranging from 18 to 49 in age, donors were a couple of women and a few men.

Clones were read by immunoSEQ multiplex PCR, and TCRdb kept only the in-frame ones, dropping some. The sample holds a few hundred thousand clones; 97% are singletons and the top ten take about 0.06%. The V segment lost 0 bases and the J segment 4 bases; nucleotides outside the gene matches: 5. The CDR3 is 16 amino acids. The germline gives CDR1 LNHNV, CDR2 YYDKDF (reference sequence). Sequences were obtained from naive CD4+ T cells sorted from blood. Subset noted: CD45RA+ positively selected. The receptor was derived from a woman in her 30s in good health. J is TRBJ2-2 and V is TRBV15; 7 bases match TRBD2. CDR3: CATSRDPASGTGELFF. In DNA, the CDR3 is TGTGCCACCAGCAGAGACCCAGCTAGCGGCACCGGGGAGCTGTTTTTT.